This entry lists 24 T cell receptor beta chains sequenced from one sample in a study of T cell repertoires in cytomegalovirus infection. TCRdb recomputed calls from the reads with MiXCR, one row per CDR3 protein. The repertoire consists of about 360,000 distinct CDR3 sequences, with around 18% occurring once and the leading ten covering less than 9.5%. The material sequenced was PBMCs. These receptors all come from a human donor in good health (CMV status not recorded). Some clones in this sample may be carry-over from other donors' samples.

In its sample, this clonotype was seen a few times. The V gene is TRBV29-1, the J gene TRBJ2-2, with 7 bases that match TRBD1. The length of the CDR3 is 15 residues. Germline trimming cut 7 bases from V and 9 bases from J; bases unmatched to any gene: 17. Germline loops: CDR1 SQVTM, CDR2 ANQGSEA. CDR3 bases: TGCAGCGGCCCTGTCCACAGGGGCTTTCACCGGGAGCTGTTTTTT. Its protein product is CSGPVHRGFHRELFF.

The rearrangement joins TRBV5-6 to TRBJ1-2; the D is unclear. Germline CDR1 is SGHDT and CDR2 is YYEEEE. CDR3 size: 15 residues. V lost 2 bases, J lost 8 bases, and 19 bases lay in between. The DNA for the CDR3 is TGTGCCAGCAGCTTAAGTTACAGAGTGGAGCACGGCTACACCTTC. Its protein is CASSLSYRVEHGYTF. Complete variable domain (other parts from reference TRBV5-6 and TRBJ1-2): DAGVTQSPTHLIKTRGQQVTLRCSPKSGHDTVSWYQQALGQGPQFIFQYYEEEERQRGNFPDRFSGHQFPNYSSELNVNALLLGDSALYLCASSLSYRVEHGYTFGSGTRLTVV.

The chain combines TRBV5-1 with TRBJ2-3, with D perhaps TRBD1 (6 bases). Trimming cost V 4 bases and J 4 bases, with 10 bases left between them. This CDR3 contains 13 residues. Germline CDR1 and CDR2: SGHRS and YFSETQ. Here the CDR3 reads CASSAQGSDTQYF. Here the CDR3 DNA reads TGCGCCAGCAGCGCACAGGGTTCAGATACGCAGTATTTT.

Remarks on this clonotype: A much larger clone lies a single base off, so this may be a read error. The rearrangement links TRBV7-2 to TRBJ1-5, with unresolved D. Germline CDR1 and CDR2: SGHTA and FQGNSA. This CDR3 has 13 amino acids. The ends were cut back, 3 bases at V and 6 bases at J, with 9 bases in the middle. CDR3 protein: CASSFEAGQPQHF. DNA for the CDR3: TGTGCCAGCAGCTTTGAGGCCGGTCAGCCCCAGCATTTT.

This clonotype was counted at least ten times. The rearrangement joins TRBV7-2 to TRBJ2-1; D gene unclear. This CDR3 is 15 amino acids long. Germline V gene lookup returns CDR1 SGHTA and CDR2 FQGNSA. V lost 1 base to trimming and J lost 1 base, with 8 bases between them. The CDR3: CASSLGVLSYNEQFF. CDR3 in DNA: TGTGCCAGCAGCTTAGGGGTCTTATCCTACAATGAGCAGTTCTTC.

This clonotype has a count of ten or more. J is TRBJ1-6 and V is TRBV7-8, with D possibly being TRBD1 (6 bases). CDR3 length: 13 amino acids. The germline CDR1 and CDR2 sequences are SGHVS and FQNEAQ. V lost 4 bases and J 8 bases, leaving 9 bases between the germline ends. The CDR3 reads CASSSHRDSPLHF. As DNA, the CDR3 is TGTGCCAGCAGCTCACACAGGGATTCACCCCTCCACTTT.

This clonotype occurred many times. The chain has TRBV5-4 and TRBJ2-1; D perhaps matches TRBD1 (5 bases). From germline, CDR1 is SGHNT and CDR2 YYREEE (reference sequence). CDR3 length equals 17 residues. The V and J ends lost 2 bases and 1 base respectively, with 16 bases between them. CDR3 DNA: TGTGCCAGCAGCTTTTTTGACAGACCCCCATCCTACAATGAGCAGTTCTTC. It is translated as CASSFFDRPPSYNEQFF.

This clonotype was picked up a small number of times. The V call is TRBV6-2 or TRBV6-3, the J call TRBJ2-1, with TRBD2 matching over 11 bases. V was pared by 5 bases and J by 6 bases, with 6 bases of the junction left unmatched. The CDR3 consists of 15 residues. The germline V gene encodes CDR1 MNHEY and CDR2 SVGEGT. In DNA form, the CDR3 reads TGTGCCAGCAGTAGGCTAGCGGGAGGTTTCAATGAGCAGTTCTTC. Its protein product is CASSRLAGGFNEQFF.

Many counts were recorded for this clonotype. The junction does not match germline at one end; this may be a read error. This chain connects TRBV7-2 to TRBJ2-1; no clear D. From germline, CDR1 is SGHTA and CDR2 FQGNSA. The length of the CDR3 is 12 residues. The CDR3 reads CASSLALGSLIF. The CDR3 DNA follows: TGTGCCAGCAGCTTAGCTCTTGGCTCTCTAATCTTC.

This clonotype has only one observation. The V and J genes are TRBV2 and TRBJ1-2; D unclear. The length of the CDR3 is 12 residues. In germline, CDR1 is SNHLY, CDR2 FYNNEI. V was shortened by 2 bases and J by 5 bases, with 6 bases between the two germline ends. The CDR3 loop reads CASSENLYGYTF. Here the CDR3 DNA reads TGTGCCAGCAGTGAAAATTTGTATGGCTACACCTTC. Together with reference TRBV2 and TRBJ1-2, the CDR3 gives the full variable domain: EPEVTQTPSHQVTQMGQEVILRCVPISNHLYFYWYRQILGQKVEFLVSFYNNEISEKSEIFDDQFSVERPDGSNFTLKIRSTKLEDSAMYFCASSENLYGYTFGSGTRLTVV.

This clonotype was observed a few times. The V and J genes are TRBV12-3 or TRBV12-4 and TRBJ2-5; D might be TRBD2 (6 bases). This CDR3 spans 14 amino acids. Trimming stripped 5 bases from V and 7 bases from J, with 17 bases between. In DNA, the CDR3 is TGTGCCAGCAGTCTCCGGGACGCGGGACGGACCCAGTACTTC. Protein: CASSLRDAGRTQYF.

The CDR3 loop is CSARDRRGHAEAFF. CDR3 DNA: TGCAGTGCTAGAGATCGCAGGGGGCACGCTGAAGCTTTCTTT. The V and J genes are TRBV20-1 and TRBJ1-1; 8 bases match TRBD1. CDR3 length equals 14 residues. J lost 6 bases, V lost 0 bases, and 6 bases had no gene match. Germline V lookup: CDR1 DFQATT, CDR2 SNEGSKA (reference sequence).

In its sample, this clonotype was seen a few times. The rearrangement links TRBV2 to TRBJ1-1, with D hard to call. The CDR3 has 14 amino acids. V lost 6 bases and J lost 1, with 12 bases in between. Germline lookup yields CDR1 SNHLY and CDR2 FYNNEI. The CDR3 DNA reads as TGTGCCAGCAGAGTTGACATACCGAACACTGAAGCTTTCTTT. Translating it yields CASRVDIPNTEAFF.

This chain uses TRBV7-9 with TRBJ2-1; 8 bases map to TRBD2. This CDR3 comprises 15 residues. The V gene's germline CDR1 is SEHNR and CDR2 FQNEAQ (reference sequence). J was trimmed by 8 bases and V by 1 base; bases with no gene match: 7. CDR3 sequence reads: CASSLVPGGPDEQFF. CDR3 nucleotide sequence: TGTGCCAGCAGCTTAGTTCCGGGAGGGCCCGATGAGCAGTTCTTC.

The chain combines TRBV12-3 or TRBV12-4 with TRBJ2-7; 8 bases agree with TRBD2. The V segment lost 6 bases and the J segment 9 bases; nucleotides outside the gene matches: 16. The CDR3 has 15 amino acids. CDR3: CASSRTSSSLRGQYF. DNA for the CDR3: TGTGCCAGCAGCCGGACTAGCTCTTCTTTACGCGGGCAGTACTTC.

CDR3 residues: CASSLGTGRIFSYTF. CDR3 coding DNA: TGTGCCAGCAGCTTAGGGACAGGTCGGATCTTCAGCTACACCTTC. J is TRBJ1-2 and V is TRBV5-4; 8 positions match TRBD1. CDR3 length: 15 residues. CDR1 and CDR2 from the germline V gene are SGHNT and YYREEE (reference sequence). V gave up 2 bases and J gave up 9 bases; unmatched junction bases: 12.

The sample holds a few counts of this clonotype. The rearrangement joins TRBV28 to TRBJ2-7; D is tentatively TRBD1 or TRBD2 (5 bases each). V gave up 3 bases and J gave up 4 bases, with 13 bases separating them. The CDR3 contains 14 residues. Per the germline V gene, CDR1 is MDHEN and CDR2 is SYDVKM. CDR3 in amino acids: CASSFPGRVYEQYF. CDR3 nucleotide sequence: TGTGCCAGCAGTTTTCCAGGGCGGGTATACGAGCAGTACTTC.

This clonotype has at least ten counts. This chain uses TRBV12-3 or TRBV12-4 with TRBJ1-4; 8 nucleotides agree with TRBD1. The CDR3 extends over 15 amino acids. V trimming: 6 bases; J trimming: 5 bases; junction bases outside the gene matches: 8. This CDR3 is CASSWTGNVNEKLFF. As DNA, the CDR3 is TGTGCCAGCAGCTGGACAGGGAATGTGAATGAAAAACTGTTTTTT.

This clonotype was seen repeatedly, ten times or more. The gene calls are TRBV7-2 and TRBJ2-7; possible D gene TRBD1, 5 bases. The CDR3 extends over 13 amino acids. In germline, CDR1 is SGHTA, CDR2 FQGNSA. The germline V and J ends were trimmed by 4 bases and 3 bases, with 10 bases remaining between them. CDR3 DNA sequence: TGTGCCAGCAGCTCCTGGGGCGGCTACGAGCAGTACTTC. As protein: CASSSWGGYEQYF.

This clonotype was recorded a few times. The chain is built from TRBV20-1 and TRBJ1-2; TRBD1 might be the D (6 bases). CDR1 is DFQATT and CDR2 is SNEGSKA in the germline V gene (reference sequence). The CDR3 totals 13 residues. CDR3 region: CGYIAGAFYGYTF. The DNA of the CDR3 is TGCGGCTACATTGCAGGGGCATTCTATGGCTACACCTTC.

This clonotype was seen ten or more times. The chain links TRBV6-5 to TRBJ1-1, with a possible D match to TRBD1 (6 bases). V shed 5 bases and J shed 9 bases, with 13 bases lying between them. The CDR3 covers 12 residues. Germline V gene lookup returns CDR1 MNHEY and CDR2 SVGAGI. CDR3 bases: TGTGCCAGCAGTGCCTACGGACAGAAAGCTTTCTTT. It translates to CASSAYGQKAFF.

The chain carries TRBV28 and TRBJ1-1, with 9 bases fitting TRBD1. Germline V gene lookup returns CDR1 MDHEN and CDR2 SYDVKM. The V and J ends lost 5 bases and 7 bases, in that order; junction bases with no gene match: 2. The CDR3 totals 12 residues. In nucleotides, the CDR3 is TGTGCCAGCAGTACAGGGGGCGTTGAAGCTTTCTTT. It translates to CASSTGGVEAFF.

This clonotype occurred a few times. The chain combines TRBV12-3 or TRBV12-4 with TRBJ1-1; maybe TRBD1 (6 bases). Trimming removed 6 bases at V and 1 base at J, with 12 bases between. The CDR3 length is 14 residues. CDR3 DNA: TGTGCCAGCAGACCAACAGGGAAGAACACTGAAGCTTTCTTT. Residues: CASRPTGKNTEAFF.

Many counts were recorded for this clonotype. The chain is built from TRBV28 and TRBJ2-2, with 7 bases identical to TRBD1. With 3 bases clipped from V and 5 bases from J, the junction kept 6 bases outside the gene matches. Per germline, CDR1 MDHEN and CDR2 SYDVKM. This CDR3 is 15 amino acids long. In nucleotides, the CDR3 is TGTGCCAGCAGTTTGGGACCGGGACAGACCGGGGAGCTGTTTTTT. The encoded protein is CASSLGPGQTGELFF. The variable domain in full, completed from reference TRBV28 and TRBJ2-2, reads DVKVTQSSRYLVKRTGEKVFLECVQDMDHENMFWYRQDPGLGLRLIYFSYDVKMKEKGDIPEGYSVSREKKERFSLILESASTNQTSMYLCASSLGPGQTGELFFGEGSRLTVL.